The 28 T cell receptor beta chains listed next were all sequenced from one sample in a study of blood T cell repertoires in COVID-19. The table came from immunoSEQ multiplex PCR; TCRdb's copy has only in-frame clones and leaves some out. The sample consists of about 100,000 clones, around four fifths of them appearing once. Sequenced input: peripheral blood. Every receptor here comes from a human donor in a cohort sampled during active COVID-19.

The CDR3 DNA reads TGTGCCAGCAGTCCTATTACCGGGACTAGAGTAAATGAGCAGTTCTTC. Translated, it gives CASSPITGTRVNEQFF. This chain joins TRBV27 and TRBJ2-1, with 8 nucleotides matching TRBD2. In germline, CDR1 is MNHEY, CDR2 SMNVEV (reference sequence). V gave up 5 bases and J gave up 7 bases; unmatched junction bases: 13. The CDR3 contains 16 residues.

This clone has more than one count but fewer than ten. The rearrangement joins TRBV15 to TRBJ1-2, with D perhaps TRBD1 (6 bases). Trimming cost V 1 base and J 5 bases, with 14 bases left between them. Germline CDR1 and CDR2: LNHNV and YYDKDF (reference sequence). The CDR3 has 15 amino acids. The CDR3 spells CATSRGAGVEYGYTF. In nucleotides, the CDR3 is TGTGCCACCAGCAGAGGGGCAGGGGTTGAGTATGGCTACACCTTC.

The rearrangement links TRBV19 to TRBJ2-7, with 7 bases that match TRBD2. Germline V gives CDR1 LNHDA, CDR2 SQIVND (reference sequence). The CDR3 runs 14 residues. V trimming: 5 bases; J trimming: 3 bases; junction bases outside the gene matches: 7. The DNA of the CDR3 is TGTGCCAGTAGTGGGAGGGCCCCCTTCTACGAGCAGTACTTC. Translating it yields CASSGRAPFYEQYF.

The chain carries TRBV19 and TRBJ2-1, with 10 bases identical to TRBD1. The CDR3 runs to 15 residues. Germline CDR1 LNHDA, CDR2 SQIVND (reference sequence). Trimming removed 5 bases from V and 8 bases from J; junction bases left unmatched: 9. The CDR3 protein is CASSLRDRGTDEQFF. The CDR3 coding sequence is TGTGCCAGTAGTCTCCGGGACAGGGGTACCGATGAGCAGTTCTTC. Using reference TRBV19 and TRBJ2-1 for the parts outside the CDR3, the full variable domain is DGGITQSPKYLFRKEGQNVTLSCEQNLNHDAMYWYRQDPGQGLRLIYYSQIVNDFQKGDIAEGYSVSREKKESFPLTVTSAQKNPTAFYLCASSLRDRGTDEQFFGPGTRLTVL.

Here the CDR3 DNA reads TGTGCCACCAGCCATGACAGCTACGAGCAGTACTTC. This codes for CATSHDSYEQYF. The chain combines TRBV15 with TRBJ2-7; TRBD1 might be the D (5 bases). V lost 5 bases and J 3 bases, leaving 8 bases between the germline ends. This CDR3 spans 12 amino acids. The germline CDR1 and CDR2 sequences are LNHNV and YYDKDF (reference sequence).

This chain connects TRBV1 to TRBJ1-1; the table's D call, TRBD1, was not checked against the DNA. TRBV1 represents a pseudogene. CDR3 length: 19 amino acids. CDR3 bases: TGCACCAGCAGCCAACTTCGGACAGGAAAAAGCGACATGAACACTGAAGCTTTCTTT. Amino acids: CTSSQLRTGKSDMNTEAFF.

This chain connects TRBV2 to TRBJ2-1; 12 bases are shared with TRBD1. Germline trimming cut 6 bases from V and 8 bases from J; bases unmatched to any gene: 2. CDR3 length equals 13 residues. Germline V gives CDR1 SNHLY, CDR2 FYNNEI. In nucleotides, the CDR3 is TGTGCCAGCAGGGGACAGGGGGCCCATGAGCAGTTCTTC. Translation: CASRGQGAHEQFF.

This chain joins TRBV30 and TRBJ1-1, with 8 bases fitting TRBD1. Germline V gene sequence: CDR1 GTSNPN, CDR2 SVGIG (reference sequence). The CDR3 is 14 residues long. Trimming removed 3 bases from V and 3 bases from J; junction bases left unmatched: 6. The CDR3 spells CAWRRQGTDTEAFF. The CDR3 nucleotides read TGTGCCTGGAGGAGACAGGGGACCGACACTGAAGCTTTCTTT.

The chain employs TRBV9 and TRBJ1-2; weak D call: TRBD1 (5 bases). The CDR3 length is 12 residues. The germline gives CDR1 SGDLS, CDR2 YYNGEE. V lost 1 base and J 7 bases, leaving 8 bases between the germline ends. CDR3 nucleotide sequence: TGTGCCAGCAGCGTAAACCAGGGTGGCTACACCTTC. Amino acids: CASSVNQGGYTF. Complete variable domain (other parts from reference TRBV9 and TRBJ1-2): DSGVTQTPKHLITATGQRVTLRCSPRSGDLSVYWYQQSLDQGLQFLIQYYNGEERAKGNILERFSAQQFPDLHSELNLSSLELGDSALYFCASSVNQGGYTFGSGTRLTVV.

The chain links TRBV27 to TRBJ1-6; D not certain. This CDR3 is built from 13 residues. The germline gives CDR1 MNHEY, CDR2 SMNVEV (reference sequence). Between the trimmed V and J ends, which lost 4 bases and 3 bases, there was a span of 4 bases. The DNA of the CDR3 is TGTGCCAGCAGTTACAGCTATAATTCACCCCTCCACTTT. Its protein is CASSYSYNSPLHF.

V gene TRBV19 combines with J gene TRBJ2-2; TRBD2 agrees at 11 bases. Germline V gene lookup returns CDR1 LNHDA and CDR2 SQIVND (reference sequence). CDR3 size: 15 residues. V shed 4 bases and J 5 bases; nucleotides not matched to a gene: 3. In nucleotides, the CDR3 is TGTGCCAGTAGTAACCGACTAGCGGGAACCGGGGAGCTGTTTTTT. This encodes CASSNRLAGTGELFF.

The V and J genes are TRBV28 and TRBJ2-1, with 9 bases lining up with TRBD2. Germline V gene sequence: CDR1 MDHEN, CDR2 SYDVKM. V lost 2 bases to trimming and J lost 10 bases; unmatched junction nucleotides: 9. The CDR3 extends over 15 amino acids. The CDR3 DNA reads as TGTGCCAGCAGTTTAGACGGCGGGGGGGGCCGGGAGCAGTTCTTC. This encodes CASSLDGGGGREQFF.

This chain uses TRBV29-1 with TRBJ2-7, with 9 bases lining up with TRBD1. Germline CDR1 and CDR2: SQVTM and ANQGSEA. V lost 7 bases to trimming and J lost 5 bases; unmatched junction nucleotides: 3. This CDR3 spans 11 amino acids. The CDR3 bases are TGCAGCGCCCGGACAGGGGACGAGCAGTACTTC. This translates into CSARTGDEQYF.

The chain carries TRBV5-5 and TRBJ1-1; no definite D call. Trimming removed 0 bases at V and 4 bases at J, with 7 bases between. The CDR3 loop spans 13 amino acids. CDR1 and CDR2 (germline): SGHKS, YYEKEE (reference sequence). The CDR3 here is CASSLVQTTEAFF. The CDR3, as DNA: TGTGCCAGCAGCTTGGTACAGACCACTGAAGCTTTCTTT.

The V and J genes are TRBV30 and TRBJ2-4; a weak D match, TRBD1 (6 bases). Trimming took 1 base from V and 7 from J, leaving 11 bases between them. Germline loops: CDR1 GTSNPN, CDR2 SVGIG (reference sequence). The CDR3 sequence is 13 residues long. CDR3 in amino acids: CAWSAGQLNIQYF. The DNA of the CDR3 is TGTGCCTGGAGTGCCGGACAGTTGAACATTCAGTACTTC.

The chain uses TRBV28 and TRBJ1-1; 7 nucleotides align to TRBD1. J lost 1 base, V lost 4 bases, and 3 bases had no gene match. CDR3 length: 14 amino acids. The germline V gene encodes CDR1 MDHEN and CDR2 SYDVKM. The chain's CDR3 is CASSSPGGNTEAFF. CDR3 sequence (DNA): TGTGCCAGCAGTTCCCCAGGGGGGAACACTGAAGCTTTCTTT.

The rearrangement joins TRBV27 to TRBJ1-6; maybe TRBD1 (5 bases). Trimming cost V 0 bases and J 10 bases, with 16 bases left between them. The CDR3 consists of 16 residues. CDR1 is MNHEY, CDR2 SMNVEV, per germline (reference sequence). The CDR3 DNA reads TGTGCCAGCAGTTTATCGACAGAGGCCAGGCAATCACCCCTCCACTTT. This encodes CASSLSTEARQSPLHF.

This clone occurred once. The gene calls are TRBV28 and TRBJ2-5; possibly TRBD1 for D (7 bases). CDR1 is MDHEN and CDR2 is SYDVKM in the germline V gene. The CDR3 has 14 amino acids. V was trimmed by 2 bases and J by 7 bases, leaving 14 bases between them. The CDR3 protein is CASSLGGTVGTQYF. The CDR3 DNA sequence: TGTGCCAGCAGTTTAGGAGGGACAGTTGGGACCCAGTACTTC.

The rearrangement uses TRBV7-6 and TRBJ2-3; a weak D match, TRBD2 (7 bases). V was cut by 4 bases and J by 6 bases, with 14 bases left in between. This CDR3 has 14 residues. Per the germline V gene, CDR1 is SGHVS and CDR2 is FNYEAQ. The CDR3 is CASSSGGGSDTQYF. The CDR3 nucleotides read TGTGCCAGCAGCTCGGGGGGCGGGAGCGATACGCAGTATTTT.

This chain links TRBV20-1 with TRBJ2-5; weak D call: TRBD2 (5 bases). CDR3 length equals 13 residues. Per germline, CDR1 DFQATT and CDR2 SNEGSKA (reference sequence). The V end was cut by 3 bases, the J end by 3 bases, with 11 bases between. DNA of the CDR3: TGCAGTGCTAGTAAAACGGGAAAAGAGACCCAGTACTTC. Translation: CSASKTGKETQYF.

The CDR3 loop is CASSEVSDTEAFF. CDR3 nucleotide sequence: TGTGCCAGCAGTGAAGTCAGTGACACTGAAGCTTTCTTT. The rearrangement uses TRBV2 and TRBJ1-1; no reliable D call. The ends were cut back, 1 base at V and 3 bases at J, with 6 bases in the middle. Germline V lookup: CDR1 SNHLY, CDR2 FYNNEI. CDR3 length: 13 amino acids.

The J gene is TRBJ2-7, the V gene TRBV4-1; a weak D match, TRBD1 (5 bases). CDR1 is MGHRA and CDR2 is YSYEKL in the germline V gene. Trimming took off 2 bases at V and 6 bases at J, with 11 bases between the two ends. CDR3 length: 13 amino acids. CDR3 in amino acids: CASSQTGKSEQYF. The DNA for the CDR3 is TGCGCCAGCAGCCAAACAGGAAAATCCGAGCAGTACTTC.

CDR3 DNA sequence: TGCAGTGCTAGTGTACAGGGCAGGGTTAATTCACCCCTCCACTTT. Its protein product is CSASVQGRVNSPLHF. The chain is built from TRBV20-1 and TRBJ1-6, with a possible D match to TRBD1 (6 bases). Germline V CDR1 and CDR2: DFQATT, SNEGSKA (reference sequence). V shed 3 bases and J shed 6 bases, with 15 bases lying between them. CDR3 size: 15 residues.

The rearrangement uses TRBV2 and TRBJ1-4, with no clear D. Germline loops: CDR1 SNHLY, CDR2 FYNNEI. Trimming removed 4 bases at V and 0 bases at J, with 6 bases between. This CDR3 is 14 amino acids long. The chain's CDR3 is CASSVRATNEKLFF. DNA of the CDR3: TGTGCCAGCAGTGTCCGTGCAACTAATGAAAAACTGTTTTTT.

Points on this clone: Other nucleotide sequences in the sample specify the same CDR3. The V and J genes are TRBV28 and TRBJ1-2; 8 bases agree with TRBD1. CDR3 length: 13 residues. Germline loops: CDR1 MDHEN, CDR2 SYDVKM. After removal of 4 bases from V and 8 bases from J, the junction contained 6 bases not matched to a gene. The CDR3 DNA is TGTGCCAGCAGTTCCGGACAGGGAGGAGGCTACACCTTC. Protein product: CASSSGQGGGYTF.

This clone was counted only a few times. The chain combines TRBV6-6 with TRBJ1-2; TRBD1 matches 8 bases. With 6 bases clipped from V and 5 bases from J, the junction kept 5 bases outside the gene matches. In germline, CDR1 is MNHNY, CDR2 SVGAGI (reference sequence). The CDR3 length is 13 residues. The CDR3 here is CASSQGQAYGYTF. DNA for the CDR3: TGTGCCAGCAGCCAGGGACAGGCGTATGGCTACACCTTC.

Here the CDR3 reads CASATPGRGYEQYF. The CDR3 coding sequence is TGTGCCAGCGCAACCCCCGGCAGGGGCTACGAGCAGTACTTC. The chain combines TRBV28 with TRBJ2-7; D is perhaps TRBD1 (6 bases). Trimming pared 8 bases from V and 3 bases from J, leaving 17 bases between. Per germline, CDR1 MDHEN and CDR2 SYDVKM. The CDR3 loop spans 14 amino acids.

The gene calls are TRBV7-8 and TRBJ1-5; the match to TRBD1 covers 9 bases. V was pared by 3 bases and J by 0 bases, with 3 bases of the junction left unmatched. The CDR3 spans 16 residues. Germline-derived CDR1 and CDR2 are SGHVS and FQNEAQ. CDR3 bases: TGTGCCAGCAGCTTTGGGACAGGGATTAGCAATCAGCCCCAGCATTTT. Translation: CASSFGTGISNQPQHF. Combining the CDR3 with reference TRBV7-8 and TRBJ1-5 gives the whole variable domain GAGVSQSPRYKVAKRGQDVALRCDPISGHVSLFWYQQALGQGPEFLTYFQNEAQLDKSGLPSDRFFAERPEGSVSTLKIQRTQQEDSAVYLCASSFGTGISNQPQHFGDGTRLSIL.